These 21 T cell receptor beta chains share one sample of origin, sequenced in a study of response to subunit inactivated influenza vaccine. TCRdb reprocessed the RT-PCR reads via MiXCR and lists one record per CDR3 protein. The table has under 850,000 distinct CDR3 sequences, around 20% seen once. This specimen consisted of PBMCs from blood, obtained about 5 days after vaccination. The receptors were gathered from a man aged 45 to 65 who received an inactivated influenza vaccine.

This clonotype was detected only a few times. J is TRBJ2-7 and V is TRBV28; possibly TRBD1 for D (5 bases). Germline V CDR1 and CDR2: MDHEN, SYDVKM. Trimming removed 5 bases from V and 2 bases from J, with 16 bases in between. This CDR3 comprises 15 residues. Here the CDR3 reads CASSTRQSLPYEQYF. CDR3 in DNA: TGTGCCAGCAGTACCAGACAGTCTCTTCCCTACGAGCAGTACTTC.

The chain combines TRBV7-2 with TRBJ2-5, with D possibly TRBD1 on 5 matching bases. The V and J ends lost 2 bases and 1 base respectively, with 11 bases between them. Per germline, CDR1 SGHTA and CDR2 FQGNSA. This CDR3 is 15 amino acids long. CDR3 DNA: TGTGCCAGCAGCTTAAATGGGGCGTTCCAAGAGACCCAGTACTTC. This translates into CASSLNGAFQETQYF.

There are many counts of this clonotype. The J gene is TRBJ2-2, the V gene TRBV2, with a tentative D call TRBD1 (5 bases). Per the germline V gene, CDR1 is SNHLY and CDR2 is FYNNEI. With 6 bases removed from V and 4 bases from J, the gap between germline ends came to 15 bases. The CDR3 contains 15 residues. CDR3 in amino acids: CASRWGLKPTGELFF. CDR3 coding DNA: TGTGCCAGCAGATGGGGCCTCAAACCCACCGGGGAGCTGTTTTTT.

In its sample, this clonotype was seen a few times. The CDR3 DNA reads TGTGCCAGCAGCCCAGTCCCGGGACTAGCGGGAGGGTTCTCCTACAATGAGCAGTTCTTC. Protein sequence: CASSPVPGLAGGFSYNEQFF. The chain combines TRBV11-2 with TRBJ2-1, with 16 bases matching TRBD2. Germline values: CDR1 SGHAT, CDR2 FQNNGV. V shed 5 bases, J shed 0 bases, and the junction held 10 bases outside the gene matches. There are 20 residues in the CDR3.

This clonotype was picked up many times. The chain joins TRBV6-5 to TRBJ2-3, with D perhaps TRBD1 or TRBD2 (5 bases each). V was clipped by 8 bases and J by 6 bases, with 12 bases between them. Germline lookup yields CDR1 MNHEY and CDR2 SVGAGI. The CDR3 has 12 amino acids. Written as DNA, the CDR3 is TGTGCCAGCGCCAGGGCGGGCGATACGCAGTATTTT. Translation: CASARAGDTQYF.

The chain links TRBV4-3 to TRBJ2-5; 13 bases line up with TRBD2. V lost 0 bases, J lost 2 bases, and 6 bases stayed unmatched. The CDR3 consists of 18 residues. Germline V gives CDR1 LGHNA, CDR2 YSLEER. The CDR3 loop reads CASSQELAGGPFQETQYF. CDR3 sequence (DNA): TGCGCCAGCAGCCAAGAACTAGCGGGAGGGCCCTTTCAAGAGACCCAGTACTTC.

This clonotype was seen a few times. V and J are TRBV5-1 and TRBJ2-1; D uncertain. Per germline, CDR1 SGHRS and CDR2 YFSETQ. Trimming stripped 3 bases from V and 0 bases from J, with 10 bases between. The CDR3 extends over 15 amino acids. This CDR3 is CASSWSAGSYNEQFF. The CDR3 DNA reads TGCGCCAGCAGCTGGAGCGCTGGCTCCTACAATGAGCAGTTCTTC.

This clonotype was observed at least ten times. The rearrangement uses TRBV10-3 and TRBJ2-3; D is possibly TRBD2 (6 bases). V dropped 3 bases and J dropped 8 bases, with 15 bases sitting between them. Germline V gene lookup returns CDR1 ENHRY and CDR2 SYGVKD. This CDR3 comprises 14 residues. CDR3 sequence reads: CAISDGRRGGTQYF. The DNA for the CDR3 is TGTGCCATCAGTGATGGCCGGCGGGGAGGTACGCAGTATTTT.

The J gene is TRBJ1-2, the V gene TRBV11-2; no firm D call. Between the trimmed V and J ends, which lost 1 base and 5 bases, there was a span of 17 bases. The length of the CDR3 is 16 residues. Germline V lookup: CDR1 SGHAT, CDR2 FQNNGV. The CDR3 sequence is CASSLVIGYSGYGYTF. The CDR3 DNA is TGTGCCAGCAGCTTAGTCATAGGGTACAGCGGTTATGGCTACACCTTC.

The chain carries TRBV4-3 and TRBJ1-1; D uncertain. The V and J ends lost 0 bases and 2 bases respectively, with 7 bases between them. CDR3 length equals 14 residues. Germline V gene lookup returns CDR1 LGHNA and CDR2 YSLEER. The CDR3 protein is CASSQDGRNTEAFF. In nucleotides, the CDR3 is TGCGCCAGCAGCCAAGATGGGAGAAACACTGAAGCTTTCTTT.

The chain is built from TRBV24-1 and TRBJ2-7, with D perhaps being TRBD1 or TRBD2 (5 bases each). CDR3 length: 14 amino acids. V lost 5 bases and J 8 bases, leaving 18 bases between the germline ends. Germline CDR1 KGHDR, CDR2 SFDVKD. The CDR3 sequence is CATSATPGRSQQYF. CDR3 bases: TGTGCCACCAGTGCGACCCCGGGACGGTCCCAGCAGTACTTC.

The chain has TRBV7-8 and TRBJ2-7; no clear D. V lost 5 bases, J lost 6 bases, and 14 bases lay in between. CDR1 SGHVS and CDR2 FQNEAQ come from the germline V gene. This CDR3 spans 13 amino acids. The CDR3 spells CASSVSRPGEQYF. The CDR3 DNA is TGTGCCAGCAGCGTCTCTAGGCCAGGCGAGCAGTACTTC.

This clonotype was seen at least ten times. The chain couples TRBV4-1 to TRBJ2-3; either TRBD1 or TRBD2 may supply D (6 bases each). CDR3 length equals 14 residues. Per germline, CDR1 MGHRA and CDR2 YSYEKL. V shed 0 bases and J shed 6 bases, with 10 bases lying between them. The CDR3 protein is CASSQEGGPDTQYF. The CDR3 coding sequence is TGCGCCAGCAGCCAAGAAGGGGGGCCTGATACGCAGTATTTT.

CDR3 DNA: TGCGCCAGCAGCTTGGAAGTTTCCATGAACACTGAAGCTTTCTTT. Amino acids: CASSLEVSMNTEAFF. The chain combines TRBV5-1 with TRBJ1-1; D gene uncertain. This CDR3 spans 15 amino acids. From germline, CDR1 is SGHRS and CDR2 YFSETQ. Trimming pared 0 bases from V and 0 bases from J, leaving 9 bases between. The complete variable domain, with remaining parts taken from reference TRBV5-1 and TRBJ1-1, reads KAGVTQTPRYLIKTRGQQVTLSCSPISGHRSVSWYQQTPGQGLQFLFEYFSETQRNKGNFPGRFSGRQFSNSRSEMNVSTLELGDSALYLCASSLEVSMNTEAFFGQGTRLTVV.

This clonotype was seen only a few times. The chain employs TRBV4-3 and TRBJ2-1; 7 bases align to TRBD2. This CDR3 contains 15 residues. V shed 3 bases and J 6 bases; nucleotides not matched to a gene: 8. CDR1 is LGHNA and CDR2 is YSLEER in the germline V gene. The DNA of the CDR3 is TGCGCCAGCAGCCACTCGGCGGGGGTCCCCAATGAGCAGTTCTTC. It encodes CASSHSAGVPNEQFF.

V usage is TRBV4-2 and J usage is TRBJ2-3, with D tentatively TRBD2 (7 bases). This CDR3 contains 17 residues. The germline V gene encodes CDR1 LGHNA and CDR2 YNFKEQ. V was cut by 4 bases and J by 4 bases, with 21 bases left in between. The CDR3 region is CASSREGGGPRADTQYF. The CDR3 nucleotides are TGTGCCAGCAGCCGGGAAGGGGGGGGGCCTAGAGCAGATACGCAGTATTTT.

The chain links TRBV10-3 to TRBJ2-7; the match to TRBD2 covers 7 bases. Trimming removed 10 bases from V and 3 bases from J; junction bases left unmatched: 9. The CDR3 has 13 amino acids. From germline, CDR1 is ENHRY and CDR2 SYGVKD. The CDR3 reads CATALAPGYEQYF. CDR3 sequence (DNA): TGTGCCACCGCACTAGCGCCGGGCTACGAGCAGTACTTC.

Only a few counts were recorded for this clonotype. The rearrangement links TRBV10-3 to TRBJ2-3; 11 bases are shared with TRBD2. The J segment lost 1 base and the V segment lost 9 bases, leaving 0 bases of the junction unmatched. From germline, CDR1 is ENHRY and CDR2 SYGVKD. This CDR3 region has 13 residues. The CDR3 region is CAMTSGGTDTQYF. The CDR3 DNA reads TGTGCCATGACTAGCGGGGGCACAGATACGCAGTATTTT.

The chain uses TRBV12-3 or TRBV12-4 and TRBJ1-1, with D perhaps TRBD1 (5 bases). The CDR3 is 14 residues long. Trimming stripped 5 bases from V and 2 bases from J, with 12 bases between. CDR3 protein: CASSTRGVNTEAFF. CDR3 in DNA: TGTGCCAGCAGTACCCGGGGGGTAAACACTGAAGCTTTCTTT.

The chain combines TRBV6-1 with TRBJ2-3; D is possibly TRBD2 (5 bases). The CDR3 extends over 14 amino acids. With 3 bases removed from V and 5 bases from J, the gap between germline ends came to 12 bases. CDR1 and CDR2 (germline): MNHNS, SASEGT. CDR3 bases: TGTGCCAGCAGTGAGACAAACCGGGGAGATACGCAGTATTTT. The encoded protein is CASSETNRGDTQYF.

The V and J genes are TRBV11-2 and TRBJ2-7; 8 bases agree with TRBD1. CDR3 length: 15 amino acids. Germline trimming cut 5 bases from V and 2 bases from J; bases unmatched to any gene: 8. CDR1 is SGHAT, CDR2 FQNNGV, per germline. CDR3 sequence reads: CASSPGQVFTYEQYF. DNA for the CDR3: TGTGCCAGCAGCCCGGGACAGGTATTTACCTACGAGCAGTACTTC.